This record looks at one T cell receptor (beta chain) sequence and its context. Its antigen remains unidentified. The source of the sample is a study of T cells after yellow fever vaccination. The study's findings and limits: Post-booster samples contained most primary-vaccination clones (around 95% CD4, around 89% CD8). Some clonotypes were seen in both the CD4 and the CD8 compartments. These made up a small share and likely arose from convergent recombination.

The TCR cDNA carried a universal primer site and UMIs from 5'RACE template switching. TCRdb re-derived calls from the 5' RACE reads in MiXCR, one entry per CDR3 protein. The data show 280,000 or so distinct CDR3 sequences, 8.7% seen once. This CDR3 spans 14 amino acids. With V trimmed by 8 bases and J by 7 bases, 8 bases remained unmatched. The germline V gene encodes CDR1 MNHEY and CDR2 SVGEGT. Material: CD4+ T cells sorted from PBMCs, obtained 5 days after the yellow fever booster vaccination. The clonotype comes from a young man who received the YFV17D yellow fever vaccine. The J gene is TRBJ1-5, the V gene TRBV6-2 or TRBV6-3, with TRBD1 matching 10 bases. CDR3 coding DNA: TGTGCCAGCGGCCGACAGGGGGCTGGACAGCCCCAGCATTTT. Protein sequence: CASGRQGAGQPQHF.